The next 18 T cell receptor beta chains were all read from a single sample in a study of sequential checkpoint blockade in melanoma. Regarding treatment: randomized to nivolumab then ipilimumab (arm A) or the reverse (arm B). Here immunoSEQ multiplex PCR was the method, and the copy in TCRdb shows in-frame clones only, minus some. This sample has roughly 13,000 clones, with 50% to 55% found just once. Material: CD8+ T cells sorted from blood (inferred from file names), obtained from a patient given nivolumab and ipilimumab in sequence. The receptors originated from a human donor with melanoma.

V gene TRBV5-6 combines with J gene TRBJ2-6, with 7 bases fitting TRBD1. V lost 4 bases, J lost 2 bases, and 3 bases stayed unmatched. The CDR3 contains 15 residues. Per germline, CDR1 SGHDT and CDR2 YYEEEE. In DNA form, the CDR3 reads TGTGCCAGCAGCGCCGGGACAGCTGGGGCCAACGTCCTGACTTTC. Translation gives CASSAGTAGANVLTF.

This chain uses TRBV9 with TRBJ2-3, with D possibly TRBD2 on 7 matching bases. CDR1 and CDR2 (germline): SGDLS, YYNGEE. This CDR3 contains 17 residues. V was trimmed by 2 bases and J by 5 bases, leaving 21 bases between them. Written as DNA, the CDR3 is TGTGCCAGCAGCGTTGGGGGGGGGACCGGGGGCCAAGATACGCAGTATTTT. As protein: CASSVGGGTGGQDTQYF.

V is TRBV6-5 and J is TRBJ2-7; D perhaps matches TRBD2 (6 bases). Germline CDR1 reads MNHEY; CDR2 reads SVGAGI. This CDR3 is 15 amino acids long. V shed 6 bases and J shed 4 bases, with 19 bases lying between them. The DNA for the CDR3 is TGTGCCAGCAGGCACTCTTACGGGACTCTGTACGAGCAGTACTTC. Translated: CASRHSYGTLYEQYF.

The chain uses TRBV6-5 and TRBJ1-5, with 7 bases lining up with TRBD1. The CDR3 has 14 amino acids. Germline V gives CDR1 MNHEY, CDR2 SVGAGI. Unmatched junction bases numbered 5, after V lost 6 bases and J lost 3 bases. The CDR3 DNA reads as TGTGCCAGCAGCCAGACAGGGTACAATCAGCCCCAGCATTTT. This encodes CASSQTGYNQPQHF.

This clone was observed a handful of times. V is TRBV7-6 and J is TRBJ2-5; a weak D match, TRBD2 (5 bases). V was pared by 6 bases and J by 2 bases, with 16 bases between. The CDR3 is 15 amino acids. From germline, CDR1 is SGHVS and CDR2 FNYEAQ. Here the CDR3 DNA reads TGTGCCAGCAGGATTGGCGGACTGCAACAAGAGACCCAGTACTTC. It translates to CASRIGGLQQETQYF.

This clone was counted between two and nine times. The chain employs TRBV27 and TRBJ2-3; TRBD2 aligns across 13 bases. Germline-derived CDR1 and CDR2 are MNHEY and SMNVEV (reference sequence). This CDR3 contains 16 residues. With V trimmed by 6 bases and J by 6 bases, 9 bases remained unmatched. The CDR3 spells CASSRRTSGSGDTQYF. The CDR3 DNA reads TGTGCCAGCAGCCGTCGGACTAGCGGGAGTGGTGATACGCAGTATTTT.

A note on this clone: One end of the junction does not line up with germline, which may come from a read error. V and J are TRBV5-3 and TRBJ1-3; D unclear. TRBV5-3 is an open reading frame, and its role is uncertain. The CDR3 runs to 15 residues. The CDR3 DNA is TGTGCCAGCAGCTTGCGCGGGGACTCTGGAAACACCATATATTTT. This gives the protein CASSLRGDSGNTIYF.

J is TRBJ2-1 and V is TRBV27, with 9 bases fitting TRBD2. Per germline, CDR1 MNHEY and CDR2 SMNVEV (reference sequence). V lost 3 bases to trimming and J lost 8 bases; unmatched junction nucleotides: 5. This CDR3 has 14 amino acids. CDR3 amino acids: CASSLASGVDEQFF. Written as DNA, the CDR3 is TGTGCCAGCAGTTTGGCTAGCGGGGTAGATGAGCAGTTCTTC.

The rearrangement joins TRBV19 to TRBJ2-2, with a possible D match to TRBD2 (5 bases). V was clipped by 5 bases and J by 3 bases, with 16 bases between them. CDR1 LNHDA and CDR2 SQIVND come from the germline V gene (reference sequence). This CDR3 comprises 16 residues. The DNA of the CDR3 is TGTGCCAGTAGTGGACTGAGCCGACTCGACACCGGGGAGCTGTTTTTT. Protein sequence: CASSGLSRLDTGELFF.

The gene calls are TRBV11-2 and TRBJ2-1; 10 bases agree with TRBD2. V dropped 3 bases and J dropped 4; count of bases not matched to a gene: 3. The CDR3 sequence is 15 residues long. Germline values: CDR1 SGHAT, CDR2 FQNNGV. This CDR3 reads CASSFLAGVYNEQFF. CDR3 sequence (DNA): TGTGCCAGCAGCTTCCTAGCGGGAGTATACAATGAGCAGTTCTTC.

This chain connects TRBV4-1 to TRBJ2-7; the match to TRBD2 covers 8 bases. J lost 2 bases, V lost 0 bases, and 12 bases had no gene match. Germline V gene data show CDR1 as MGHRA and CDR2 as YSYEKL. The CDR3 is made up of 18 amino acids. This chain's CDR3 is CASSQDGGIGGATYEQYF. The CDR3 nucleotides read TGCGCCAGCAGCCAAGATGGGGGGATCGGGGGGGCTACCTACGAGCAGTACTTC.

V gene TRBV6-4 combines with J gene TRBJ2-1; weak D call: TRBD2 (5 bases). Germline V gene sequence: CDR1 MRHNA, CDR2 SNTAGT. The CDR3 has 13 amino acids. Between the trimmed V and J ends, which lost 6 bases and 8 bases, there was a span of 14 bases. The CDR3 sequence: CASSPSFGDEQFF. CDR3 sequence (DNA): TGTGCCAGCAGCCCTTCTTTCGGGGATGAGCAGTTCTTC.

The J gene is TRBJ2-2, the V gene TRBV5-6, with 7 bases that match TRBD2. The CDR3 length is 18 residues. With V trimmed by 1 base and J by 2 bases, 11 bases remained unmatched. Germline CDR1 is SGHDT and CDR2 is YYEEEE. CDR3 nucleotide sequence: TGTGCCAGCAGCTTGTCGCCCCGGCTAGCGGTTAACACCGGGGAGCTGTTTTTT. It encodes CASSLSPRLAVNTGELFF.

A word on this clone: The junction and the germline gene differ at one end; a read error may be behind it. The J gene is TRBJ2-7, the V gene TRBV5-4; D may be TRBD1 (6 bases). In germline, CDR1 is SGHNT, CDR2 YYREEE (reference sequence). The CDR3 extends over 15 amino acids. The CDR3 DNA reads TGCGCCAGCAGCCACGGGACACAGGTCTCCTACGAGCAGTACTTC. Amino acid sequence: CASSHGTQVSYEQYF.

The J gene is TRBJ2-3, the V gene TRBV27; 9 nucleotides line up with TRBD1. This CDR3 spans 17 amino acids. Looked up from germline, CDR1 is MNHEY and CDR2 is SMNVEV (reference sequence). V shed 2 bases and J 3 bases; nucleotides not matched to a gene: 9. The CDR3 DNA follows: TGTGCCAGCAGTTTAGGGGCGGGCGGGACAGGGACAGATACGCAGTATTTT. Protein sequence: CASSLGAGGTGTDTQYF.

The V and J genes are TRBV4-3 and TRBJ2-7; the match to TRBD2 covers 7 bases. Germline loops: CDR1 LGHNA, CDR2 YSLEER. V trimming: 4 bases; J trimming: 0 bases; junction bases outside the gene matches: 9. The CDR3 has 16 residues. The CDR3 region has the DNA TGCGCCAGCAGCCGGGACTACACCAGCTTCTCCTACGAGCAGTACTTC. This codes for CASSRDYTSFSYEQYF.

V and J are TRBV5-6 and TRBJ2-7, with TRBD2 identical over 8 bases. The trim removed 0 bases at V and 4 bases at J, leaving 9 bases unmatched. CDR3 length: 16 amino acids. Germline V lookup: CDR1 SGHDT, CDR2 YYEEEE. Written as DNA, the CDR3 is TGTGCCAGCAGCTTGGAGGGTAGCGGGACATCGTACGAGCAGTACTTC. It yields the protein CASSLEGSGTSYEQYF.

J is TRBJ1-5 and V is TRBV15; possibly TRBD1 for D (5 bases). Germline CDR1 LNHNV, CDR2 YYDKDF (reference sequence). CDR3 size: 15 residues. The V and J ends lost 3 bases and 6 bases respectively, with 15 bases between them. The CDR3 sequence: CATSRDIGEGQPQHF. Here the CDR3 DNA reads TGTGCCACCAGCAGGGACATAGGCGAAGGTCAGCCCCAGCATTTT.